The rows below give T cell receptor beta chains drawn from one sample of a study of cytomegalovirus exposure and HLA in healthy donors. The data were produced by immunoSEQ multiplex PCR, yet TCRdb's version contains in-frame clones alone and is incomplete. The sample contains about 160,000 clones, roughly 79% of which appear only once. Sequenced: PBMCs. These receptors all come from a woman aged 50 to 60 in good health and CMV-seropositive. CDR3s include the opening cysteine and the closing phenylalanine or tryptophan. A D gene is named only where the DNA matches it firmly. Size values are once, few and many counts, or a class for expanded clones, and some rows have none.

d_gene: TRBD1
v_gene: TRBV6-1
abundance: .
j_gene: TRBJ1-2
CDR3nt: TGTGCCAGCAGATACACAGGGGATTATGGCTACACCTTC
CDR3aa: CASRYTGDYGYTF

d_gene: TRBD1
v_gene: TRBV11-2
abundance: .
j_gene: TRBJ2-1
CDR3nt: TGTGCCAGCAGGCGACAGGGAAGCTCCTACAATGAGCAGTTCTTC
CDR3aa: CASRRQGSSYNEQFF

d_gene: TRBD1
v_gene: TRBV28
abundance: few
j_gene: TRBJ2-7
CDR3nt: TGTGCCAGCAGCCCCACCGGGACAGGTAACTACGAGCAGTACTTC
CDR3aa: CASSPTGTGNYEQYF

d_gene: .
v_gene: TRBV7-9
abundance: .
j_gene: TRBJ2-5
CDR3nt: TGTGCCAGCAGCTTGGGACAGCGGGTGGAGACCCAGTACTTC
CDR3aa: CASSLGQRVETQYF

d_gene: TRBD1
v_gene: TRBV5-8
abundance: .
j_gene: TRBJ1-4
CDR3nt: TGTGCCAGCAGCTTGCCGGGACAGGGGTGGGAAAAACTGTTTTTT
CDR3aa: CASSLPGQGWEKLFF

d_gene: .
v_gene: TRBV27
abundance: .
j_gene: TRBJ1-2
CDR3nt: TGTGCCAGCAGTTACCGGGAGAGATATGGGGGCTACACCTTC
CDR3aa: CASSYRERYGGYTF

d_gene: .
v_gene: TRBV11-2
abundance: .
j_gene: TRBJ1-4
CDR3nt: TGTGCCAGCAGCCCCTCCAGGGGAACTAATGAAAAACTGTTTTTT
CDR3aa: CASSPSRGTNEKLFF

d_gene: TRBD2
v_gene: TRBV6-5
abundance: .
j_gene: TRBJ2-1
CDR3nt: TGTGCCAGCAGGAACTCACTAGCGGGGTACAATGAGCAGTTCTTC
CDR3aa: CASRNSLAGYNEQFF

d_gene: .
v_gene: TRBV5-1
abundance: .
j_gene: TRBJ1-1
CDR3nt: TGCGCCAGCAGCCCGGGACTTACTGAAGCTTTCTTT
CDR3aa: CASSPGLTEAFF

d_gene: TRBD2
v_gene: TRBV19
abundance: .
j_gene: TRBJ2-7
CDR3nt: TGTGCCAGTAGTAGCGGGGGTCTCTACGAGCAGTACTTC
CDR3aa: CASSSGGLYEQYF

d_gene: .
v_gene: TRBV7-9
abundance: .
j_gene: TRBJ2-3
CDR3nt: TGTGCCAGCAGCCCTATCACAGATACGCAGTATTTT
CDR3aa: CASSPITDTQYF

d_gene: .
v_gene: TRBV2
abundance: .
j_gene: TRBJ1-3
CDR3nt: TGTGCCAGCAGTGTACAGGGTCTCGGCTCTGGAAACACCATATATTTT
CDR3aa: CASSVQGLGSGNTIYF

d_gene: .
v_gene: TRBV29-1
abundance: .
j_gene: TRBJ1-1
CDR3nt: TGCAGCGTCAAAGTCGGGGGAGGGAACACTGAAGCTTTCTTT
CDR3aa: CSVKVGGGNTEAFF

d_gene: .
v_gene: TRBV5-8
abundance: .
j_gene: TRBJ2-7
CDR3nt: TGTGCCAGCAGCCGAGGCGGTACAGGGACCTACGAGCAGTACTTC
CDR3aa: CASSRGGTGTYEQYF

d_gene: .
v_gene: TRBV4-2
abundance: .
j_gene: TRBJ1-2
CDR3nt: TGTGCCAGCAGCCAAGAACGGACTTATGGCTACACCTTC
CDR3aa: CASSQERTYGYTF

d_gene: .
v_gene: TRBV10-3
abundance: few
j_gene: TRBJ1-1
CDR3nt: TGTGCCATCAGTGACCTTGCCCCGCCAAGGAGCATGAACACTGAAGCTTTCTTT
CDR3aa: CAISDLAPPRSMNTEAFF

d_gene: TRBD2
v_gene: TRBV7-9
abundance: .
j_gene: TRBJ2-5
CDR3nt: TGTGCCAGCAGCTTGACTAGCGGGAGGACCCAAGAGACCCAGTACTTC
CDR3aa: CASSLTSGRTQETQYF

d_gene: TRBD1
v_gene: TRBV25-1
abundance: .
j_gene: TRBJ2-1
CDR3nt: TGTGCCAGCAGTGTTAGCCCCGGACAGGGGCTTTACAATGAGCAGTTCTTC
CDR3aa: CASSVSPGQGLYNEQFF

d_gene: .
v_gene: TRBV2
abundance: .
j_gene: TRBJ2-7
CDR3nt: TGTGCCAGCAGCTTCGGAGTTACCTACGAGCAGTACTTC
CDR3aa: CASSFGVTYEQYF

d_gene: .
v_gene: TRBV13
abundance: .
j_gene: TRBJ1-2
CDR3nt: TGTGCCAGCAGCCCCCTGGGGAGTACAGGGTCTGAGGACTATGGCTACACCTTC
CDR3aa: CASSPLGSTGSEDYGYTF

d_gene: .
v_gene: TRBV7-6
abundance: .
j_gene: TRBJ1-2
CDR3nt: TGTGCCAGCAGCCCGCCCGGGACAAAACTCTATGGCTACACCTTC
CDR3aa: CASSPPGTKLYGYTF

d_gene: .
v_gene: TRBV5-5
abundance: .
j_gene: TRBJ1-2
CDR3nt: TGTGCCAGCAGCTTGCGGGGGGCCAGTAACTATGGCTACACCTTC
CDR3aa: CASSLRGASNYGYTF

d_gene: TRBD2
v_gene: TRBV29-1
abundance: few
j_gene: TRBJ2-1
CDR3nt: TGCAGCGTTGGATTTACTAGCGGGAACAATGAGCAGTTCTTC
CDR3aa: CSVGFTSGNNEQFF

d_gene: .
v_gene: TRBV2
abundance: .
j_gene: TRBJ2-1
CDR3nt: TGTGCCAGCAGTGGGGCAGCAATTGAGCAGTTCTTC
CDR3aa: CASSGAAIEQFF

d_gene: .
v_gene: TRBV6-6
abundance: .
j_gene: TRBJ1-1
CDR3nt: TGTGCCAGCAGTTACTCGATTGGGGGCAACACTGAAGCTTTCTTT
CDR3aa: CASSYSIGGNTEAFF

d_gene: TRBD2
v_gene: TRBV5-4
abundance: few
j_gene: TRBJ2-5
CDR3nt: TGTGCCACAGATGCCGGGGGGGTGAGGGAGACCCAGTACTTC
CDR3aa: CATDAGGVRETQYF

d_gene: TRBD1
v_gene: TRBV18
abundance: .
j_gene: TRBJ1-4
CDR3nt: TGTGCCAGCTCTCGGGACAGAGATGAAAAACTGTTTTTT
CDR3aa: CASSRDRDEKLFF

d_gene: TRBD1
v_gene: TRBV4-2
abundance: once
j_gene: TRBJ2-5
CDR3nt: TGTGCCAGCAGCCACGCGGGACAGGGGGCGGTGGAGACCCAGTACTTC
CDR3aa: CASSHAGQGAVETQYF

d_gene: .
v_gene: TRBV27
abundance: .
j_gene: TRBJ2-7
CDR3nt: TGTGCCAGCACCTTAGCTTGCGAGCAGTACTTC
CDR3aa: CASTLACEQYF

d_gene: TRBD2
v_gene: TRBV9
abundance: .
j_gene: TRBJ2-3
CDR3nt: TGTGCCAGCAGCGTAGCTGGCGGGGGGGCCGATTCCGGAGATACGCAGTATTTT
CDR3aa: CASSVAGGGADSGDTQYF

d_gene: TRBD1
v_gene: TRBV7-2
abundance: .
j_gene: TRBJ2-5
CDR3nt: TGTGCCAGCAGCGGGACAGGGCAAGTCGGGACCCAGTACTTC
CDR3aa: CASSGTGQVGTQYF

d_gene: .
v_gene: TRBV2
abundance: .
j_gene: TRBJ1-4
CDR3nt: TGTGCCAGCAGTGGGGCAGCCGGAAATGAAAAACTGTTTTTT
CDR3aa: CASSGAAGNEKLFF

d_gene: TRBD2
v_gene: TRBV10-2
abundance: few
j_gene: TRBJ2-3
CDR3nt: TGCGCCAGCAGGGGAATTCCGGGACTAGCGAACACAGATACGCAGTATTTT
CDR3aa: CASRGIPGLANTDTQYF

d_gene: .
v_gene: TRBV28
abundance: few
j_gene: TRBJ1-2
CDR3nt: TGTGCCACTGGAGGTAGCTACACCTTC
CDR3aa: CATGGSYTF

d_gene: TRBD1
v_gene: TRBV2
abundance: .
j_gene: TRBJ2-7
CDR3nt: TGTGCCAGCAGGGGGACAGCCTACGAGCAGTACTTC
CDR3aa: CASRGTAYEQYF

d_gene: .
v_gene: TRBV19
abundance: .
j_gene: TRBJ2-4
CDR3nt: TGTGCCAGTAGACCCCCTATGGGCATTCACAAAAACATTCAGTACTTC
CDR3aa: CASRPPMGIHKNIQYF

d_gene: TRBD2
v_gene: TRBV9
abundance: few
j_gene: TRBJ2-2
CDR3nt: TGTGCCAGCAGCGTAGCTACCGGGGCGGGAGGGCCTGGGGAGCTGTTTTTT
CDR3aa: CASSVATGAGGPGELFF

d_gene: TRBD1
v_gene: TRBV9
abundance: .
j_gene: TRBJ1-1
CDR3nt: TGTGCCAGCAGCGCCTCAGGGGGGAACACTGAAGCTTTCTTT
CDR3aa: CASSASGGNTEAFF

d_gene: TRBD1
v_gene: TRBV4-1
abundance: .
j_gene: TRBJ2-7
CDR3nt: TGCGCCAGCAGCCAAGCGGACCGACAGGGCCGAAAGTACTTC
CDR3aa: CASSQADRQGRKYF

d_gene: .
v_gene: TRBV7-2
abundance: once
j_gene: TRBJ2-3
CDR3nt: TGTGCCAGCAGCTTAGCTAGCGGAGGCACAGATACGCAGTATTTT
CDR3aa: CASSLASGGTDTQYF